This T cell receptor beta chain was sequenced in a study of T cell changes during pregnancy in multiple sclerosis. V was cut by 6 bases and J by 4 bases, with 9 bases left in between. The CDR3 runs 12 residues. The V gene's germline CDR1 is LNHDA and CDR2 SQIVND (reference sequence). Here immunoSEQ multiplex PCR was the method, and the copy in TCRdb shows in-frame clones only, minus some. The repertoire holds roughly 58,000 clones, with around 90% as singletons. The clonotype originates from a female donor with multiple sclerosis, enrolled in a pregnancy study. The chain employs TRBV19 and TRBJ1-2, with D uncertain. The specimen comprised CD8+ T cells from peripheral blood mononuclear cells, sampled before pregnancy. The CDR3 region is CASSPEAYGYTF. CDR3 nucleotides: TGTGCCAGTAGCCCCGAGGCCTATGGCTACACCTTC.